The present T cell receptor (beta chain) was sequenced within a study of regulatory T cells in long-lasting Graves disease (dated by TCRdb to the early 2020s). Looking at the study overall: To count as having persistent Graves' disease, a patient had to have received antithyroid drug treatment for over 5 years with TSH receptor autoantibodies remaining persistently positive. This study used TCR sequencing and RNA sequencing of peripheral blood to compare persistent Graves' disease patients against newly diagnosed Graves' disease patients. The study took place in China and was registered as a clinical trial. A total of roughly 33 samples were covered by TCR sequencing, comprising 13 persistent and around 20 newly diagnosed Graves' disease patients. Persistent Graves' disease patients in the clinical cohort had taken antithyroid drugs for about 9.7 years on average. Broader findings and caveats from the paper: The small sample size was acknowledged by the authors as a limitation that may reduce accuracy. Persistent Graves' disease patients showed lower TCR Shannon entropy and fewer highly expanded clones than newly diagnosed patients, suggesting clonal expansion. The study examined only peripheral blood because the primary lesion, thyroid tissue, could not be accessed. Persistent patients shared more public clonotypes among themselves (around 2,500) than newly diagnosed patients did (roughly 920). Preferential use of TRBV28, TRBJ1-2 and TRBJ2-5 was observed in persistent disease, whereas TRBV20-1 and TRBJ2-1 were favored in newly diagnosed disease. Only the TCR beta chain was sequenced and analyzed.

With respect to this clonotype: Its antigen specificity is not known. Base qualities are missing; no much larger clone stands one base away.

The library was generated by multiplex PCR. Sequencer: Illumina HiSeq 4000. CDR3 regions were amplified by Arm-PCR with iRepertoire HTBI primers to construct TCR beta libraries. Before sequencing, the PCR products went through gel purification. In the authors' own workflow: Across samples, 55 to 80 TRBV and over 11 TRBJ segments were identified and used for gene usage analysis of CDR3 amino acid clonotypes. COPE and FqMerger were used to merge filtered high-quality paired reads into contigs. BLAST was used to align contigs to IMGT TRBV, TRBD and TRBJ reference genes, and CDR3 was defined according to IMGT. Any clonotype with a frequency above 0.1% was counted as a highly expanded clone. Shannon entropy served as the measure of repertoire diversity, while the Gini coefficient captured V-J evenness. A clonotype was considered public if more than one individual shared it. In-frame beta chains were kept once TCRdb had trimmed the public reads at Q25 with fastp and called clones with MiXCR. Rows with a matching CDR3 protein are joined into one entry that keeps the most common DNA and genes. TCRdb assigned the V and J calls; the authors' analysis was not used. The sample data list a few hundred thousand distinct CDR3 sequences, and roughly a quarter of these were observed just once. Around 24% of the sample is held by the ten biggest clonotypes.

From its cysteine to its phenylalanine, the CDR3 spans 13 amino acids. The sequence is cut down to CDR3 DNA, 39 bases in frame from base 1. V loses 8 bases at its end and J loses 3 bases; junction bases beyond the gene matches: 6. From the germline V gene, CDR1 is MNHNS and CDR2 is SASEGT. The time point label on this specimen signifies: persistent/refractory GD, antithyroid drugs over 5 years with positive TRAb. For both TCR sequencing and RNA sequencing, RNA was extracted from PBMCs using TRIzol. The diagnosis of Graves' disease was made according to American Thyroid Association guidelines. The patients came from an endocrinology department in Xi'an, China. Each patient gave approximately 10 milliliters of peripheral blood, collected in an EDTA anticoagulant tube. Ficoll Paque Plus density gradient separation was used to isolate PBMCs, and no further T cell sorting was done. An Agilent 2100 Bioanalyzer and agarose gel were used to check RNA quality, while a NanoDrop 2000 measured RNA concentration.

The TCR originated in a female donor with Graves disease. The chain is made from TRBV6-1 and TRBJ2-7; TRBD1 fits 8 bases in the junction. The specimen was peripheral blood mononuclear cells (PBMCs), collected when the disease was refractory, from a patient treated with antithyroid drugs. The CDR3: CASHDRGFYEQYF. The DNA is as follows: TGTGCCAGCCACGACAGGGGCTTCTACGAGCAGTACTTC.